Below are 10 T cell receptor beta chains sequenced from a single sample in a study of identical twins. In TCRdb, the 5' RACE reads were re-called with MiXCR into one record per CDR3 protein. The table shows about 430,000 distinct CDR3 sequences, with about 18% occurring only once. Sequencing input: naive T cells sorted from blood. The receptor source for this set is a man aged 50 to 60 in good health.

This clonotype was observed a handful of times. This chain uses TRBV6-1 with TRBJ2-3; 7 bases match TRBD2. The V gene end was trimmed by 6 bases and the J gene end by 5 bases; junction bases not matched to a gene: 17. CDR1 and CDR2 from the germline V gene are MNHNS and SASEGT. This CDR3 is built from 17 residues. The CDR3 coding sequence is TGTGCCAGCAGCTCGTCCATAGGGAGGGGCGGGCGAGATACGCAGTATTTT. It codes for CASSSSIGRGGRDTQYF.

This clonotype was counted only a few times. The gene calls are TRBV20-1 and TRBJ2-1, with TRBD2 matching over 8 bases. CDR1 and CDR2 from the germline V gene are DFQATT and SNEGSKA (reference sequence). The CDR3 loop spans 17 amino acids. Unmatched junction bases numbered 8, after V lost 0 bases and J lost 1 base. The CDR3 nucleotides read TGCAGTGCTAGAGATGTCGGGGGGGGTGTTTCCTACAATGAGCAGTTCTTC. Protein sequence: CSARDVGGGVSYNEQFF.

The CDR3 bases are TGCGCCAGCAGCTTTTCCTTAGCGGGAGGTAACACCGGGGAGCTGTTTTTT. Its protein is CASSFSLAGGNTGELFF. V gene TRBV5-1 combines with J gene TRBJ2-2; TRBD2 aligns across 10 bases. There are 17 residues in the CDR3. In germline, CDR1 is SGHRS, CDR2 YFSETQ. The ends lost 2 bases at V and 2 bases at J; junction bases unmatched: 6. Full variable domain (rest looked up from reference TRBV5-1 and TRBJ2-2): KAGVTQTPRYLIKTRGQQVTLSCSPISGHRSVSWYQQTPGQGLQFLFEYFSETQRNKGNFPGRFSGRQFSNSRSEMNVSTLELGDSALYLCASSFSLAGGNTGELFFGEGSRLTVL.

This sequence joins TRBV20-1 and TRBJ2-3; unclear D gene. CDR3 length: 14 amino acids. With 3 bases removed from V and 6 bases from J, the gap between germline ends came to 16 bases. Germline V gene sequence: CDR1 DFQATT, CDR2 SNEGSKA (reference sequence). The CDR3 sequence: CSASPPKWMDTQYF. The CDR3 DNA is TGCAGTGCTAGCCCACCTAAATGGATGGATACGCAGTATTTT.

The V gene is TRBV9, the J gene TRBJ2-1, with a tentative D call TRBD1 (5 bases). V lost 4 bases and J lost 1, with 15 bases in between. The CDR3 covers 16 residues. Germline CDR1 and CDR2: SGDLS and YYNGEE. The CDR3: CASSLRTTLSYNEQFF. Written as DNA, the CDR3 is TGTGCCAGCAGCCTTCGGACAACACTTTCCTACAATGAGCAGTTCTTC. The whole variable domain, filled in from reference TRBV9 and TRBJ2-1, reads DSGVTQTPKHLITATGQRVTLRCSPRSGDLSVYWYQQSLDQGLQFLIQYYNGEERAKGNILERFSAQQFPDLHSELNLSSLELGDSALYFCASSLRTTLSYNEQFFGPGTRLTVL.

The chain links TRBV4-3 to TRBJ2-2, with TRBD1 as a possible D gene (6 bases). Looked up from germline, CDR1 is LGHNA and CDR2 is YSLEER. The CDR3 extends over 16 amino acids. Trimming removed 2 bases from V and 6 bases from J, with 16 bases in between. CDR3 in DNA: TGCGCCAGCAGCCAAACCGGCAGGGGTAGGGCCGGGGAGCTGTTTTTT. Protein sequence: CASSQTGRGRAGELFF.

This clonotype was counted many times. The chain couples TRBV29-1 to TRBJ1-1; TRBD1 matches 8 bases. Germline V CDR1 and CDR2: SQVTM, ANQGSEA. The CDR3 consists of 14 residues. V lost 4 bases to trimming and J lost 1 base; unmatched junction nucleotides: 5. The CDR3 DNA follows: TGCAGCGTTGCCCCGACAGGGGAGAACACTGAAGCTTTCTTT. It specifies CSVAPTGENTEAFF.

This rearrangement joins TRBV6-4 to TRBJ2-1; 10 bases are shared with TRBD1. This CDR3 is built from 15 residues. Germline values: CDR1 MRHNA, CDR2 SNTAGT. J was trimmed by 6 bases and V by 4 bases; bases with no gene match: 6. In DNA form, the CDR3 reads TGTGCCAGCAGTGTCTCGGACAGGGGGTCCAATGAGCAGTTCTTC. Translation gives CASSVSDRGSNEQFF.

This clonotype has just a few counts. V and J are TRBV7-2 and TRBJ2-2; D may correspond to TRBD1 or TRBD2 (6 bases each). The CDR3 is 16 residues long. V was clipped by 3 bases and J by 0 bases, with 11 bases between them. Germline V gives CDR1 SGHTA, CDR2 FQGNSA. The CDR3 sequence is CASSFGGAANTGELFF. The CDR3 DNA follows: TGTGCCAGCAGCTTCGGGGGCGCCGCGAACACCGGGGAGCTGTTTTTT.

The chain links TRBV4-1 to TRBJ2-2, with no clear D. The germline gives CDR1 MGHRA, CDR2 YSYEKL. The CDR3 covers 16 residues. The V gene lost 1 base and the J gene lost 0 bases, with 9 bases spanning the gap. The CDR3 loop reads CASSQGGVANTGELFF. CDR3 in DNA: TGCGCCAGCAGCCAAGGTGGAGTCGCGAACACCGGGGAGCTGTTTTTT.